The T cell receptor beta chain under discussion was sequenced for a study of CD8 T cells in Susac syndrome. Trimming removed 7 bases from V and 4 bases from J; junction bases left unmatched: 16. CDR1 and CDR2 from the germline V gene are SGHRS and YFSETQ. CDR3 length equals 17 residues. After extraction with the RNeasy kit, roughly 0.5 to 1 ug of the RNA was reverse transcribed using random hexamers. In TCRdb, the immunoSEQ multiplex PCR reads were re-called with MiXCR into one record per CDR3 protein. Among over 350,000 distinct CDR3 sequences listed, approximately 85% were seen once. The receptor was derived from a human donor with multiple sclerosis. The genes are TRBV5-1 and TRBJ1-3; 8 nucleotides agree with TRBD1. Material: CD8+ T cells from PBMCs. The CDR3 reads CASVAGGDGDPGNTIYF. As DNA, the CDR3 is TGCGCCAGCGTAGCAGGGGGCGATGGAGATCCCGGAAACACCATATATTTT. The entire variable domain, with the rest obtained from reference TRBV5-1 and TRBJ1-3, is as follows: KAGVTQTPRYLIKTRGQQVTLSCSPISGHRSVSWYQQTPGQGLQFLFEYFSETQRNKGNFPGRFSGRQFSNSRSEMNVSTLELGDSALYLCASVAGGDGDPGNTIYFGEGSWLTVV.